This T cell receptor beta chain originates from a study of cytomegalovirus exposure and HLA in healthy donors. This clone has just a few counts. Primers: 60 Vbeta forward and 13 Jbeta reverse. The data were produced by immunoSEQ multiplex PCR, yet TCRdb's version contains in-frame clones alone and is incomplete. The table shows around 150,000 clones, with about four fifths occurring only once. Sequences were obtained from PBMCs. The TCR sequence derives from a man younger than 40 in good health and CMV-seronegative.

The CDR3 is CASSEVGFGNYGYTF. The CDR3 bases are TGTGCCAGCAGTGAAGTCGGGTTCGGAAACTATGGCTACACCTTC. The chain uses TRBV6-1 and TRBJ1-2, with D uncertain. This CDR3 spans 15 amino acids. Trimming shortened V by 1 base and J by 2 bases, and 11 bases separated the two germline ends. CDR1 and CDR2 (germline): MNHNS, SASEGT.